These 19 T cell receptor beta chains share one sample of origin, sequenced in a study of blood T cell repertoires in COVID-19. Generated by immunoSEQ multiplex PCR, the TCRdb table keeps only in-frame clones and is missing some. The sample includes about 150,000 clones, roughly three quarters seen only once; the top ten take 4% to 4.5%. Sequences were obtained from peripheral blood. Source of these receptors: a man aged 55 to 70 with acute or convalescent COVID-19.

The chain recombines TRBV5-8 with TRBJ1-5, with 9 bases matching TRBD1. Looked up from germline, CDR1 is SGHTS and CDR2 is YDEGEE. V gave up 7 bases and J gave up 7 bases; unmatched junction bases: 6. The CDR3 is 13 amino acids. The CDR3 here is CASLGQGGQPQHF. CDR3 DNA: TGTGCCAGCTTGGGACAGGGCGGGCAGCCCCAGCATTTT.

This clone has just a few counts. The genes are TRBV2 and TRBJ1-4; 7 bases map to TRBD1. The CDR3 sequence is 15 residues long. Trimming removed 5 bases from V and 7 bases from J; junction bases left unmatched: 10. The germline gives CDR1 SNHLY, CDR2 FYNNEI. The CDR3 sequence is CASSRNRGVGEKLFF. The CDR3 DNA reads as TGTGCCAGCAGTAGAAACAGGGGAGTTGGTGAAAAACTGTTTTTT.

The genes are TRBV29-1 and TRBJ2-1; 10 bases are a match to TRBD2. This CDR3 region has 15 residues. Per the germline V gene, CDR1 is SQVTM and CDR2 is ANQGSEA. V shed 7 bases, J shed 6 bases, and the junction held 12 bases outside the gene matches. The CDR3 here is CSAEPRLAGVNEQFF. CDR3 DNA: TGCAGCGCCGAGCCCCGGCTAGCGGGAGTCAATGAGCAGTTCTTC.

Many counts were recorded for this clone. The chain links TRBV7-3 to TRBJ1-6; 8 bases fit TRBD1. The CDR3 extends over 15 amino acids. With V trimmed by 0 bases and J by 8 bases, 3 bases remained unmatched. The germline V gene encodes CDR1 SGHTA and CDR2 FQGTGA. CDR3 amino acids: CASSLTQGAYSPLHF. In nucleotides, the CDR3 is TGTGCCAGCAGCTTAACCCAGGGGGCGTATTCACCCCTCCACTTT.

This sequence joins TRBV6-2 or TRBV6-3 and TRBJ2-2, with 8 positions matching TRBD2. The CDR3 covers 14 residues. V lost 4 bases, J lost 6 bases, and 4 bases stayed unmatched. The V gene's germline CDR1 is MNHEY and CDR2 SVGEGT. Here the CDR3 reads CASSLSGSAGELFF. The CDR3 DNA reads TGTGCCAGCAGTTTGAGCGGGAGTGCCGGGGAGCTGTTTTTT.

The chain couples TRBV5-4 to TRBJ2-5; D remains unclear. Trimming cost V 1 base and J 2 bases, with 9 bases left between them. CDR1 and CDR2 (germline): SGHNT, YYREEE (reference sequence). This CDR3 is 14 amino acids long. Written as DNA, the CDR3 is TGTGCCAGCAGCTTGAGGCTAGAGCAAGAGACCCAGTACTTC. It codes for CASSLRLEQETQYF.

This rearrangement joins TRBV3-1 (or the pseudogene TRBV3-2) to TRBJ2-2; a weak D match, TRBD2 (6 bases). Trimming cost V 0 bases and J 6 bases, with 8 bases left between them. Germline CDR1 and CDR2: LGHDT and YNNKEL (reference sequence). The CDR3 consists of 14 residues. CDR3 bases: TGTGCCAGCAGCCAAGATTGGGGGGCCGGGGAGCTGTTTTTT. This encodes CASSQDWGAGELFF.

This sequence joins TRBV19 and TRBJ2-3, with 15 bases lining up with TRBD2. This CDR3 is 15 amino acids long. Germline V gives CDR1 LNHDA, CDR2 SQIVND (reference sequence). V dropped 5 bases and J dropped 7; count of bases not matched to a gene: 4. DNA of the CDR3: TGTGCCAGTAGTGGACTAGCGGGAGGGCCACATACGCAGTATTTT. Its translation is CASSGLAGGPHTQYF.

The chain carries TRBV3-1 (or the pseudogene TRBV3-2) and TRBJ2-4; TRBD1 agrees at 9 bases. Trimming cost V 5 bases and J 8 bases; bases outside gene matches: 4. Looked up from germline, CDR1 is LGHDT and CDR2 is YNNKEL (reference sequence). The CDR3 is 13 amino acids. DNA of the CDR3: TGTGCCAGCAGCGGGACAGGGCAGGACATTCAGTACTTC. It encodes CASSGTGQDIQYF.

The chain uses TRBV4-2 and TRBJ2-7; D might be TRBD2 (6 bases). The germline V gene has CDR1 LGHNA and CDR2 YNFKEQ. With 1 base removed from V and 3 bases from J, the gap between germline ends came to 10 bases. The CDR3 covers 14 residues. The CDR3 here is CASSQGDWNYEQYF. Here the CDR3 DNA reads TGTGCCAGCAGCCAAGGGGACTGGAACTACGAGCAGTACTTC.

The sample holds one count of this clone. The chain uses TRBV27 and TRBJ2-3, with TRBD2 matching 8 bases. The CDR3 totals 13 residues. Per germline, CDR1 MNHEY and CDR2 SMNVEV (reference sequence). V shed 10 bases and J 2 bases; nucleotides not matched to a gene: 5. CDR3 bases: TGTGCCACCTTGACTAGCGACACAGATACGCAGTATTTT. Its protein product is CATLTSDTDTQYF.

V usage is TRBV6-5 and J usage is TRBJ1-1, with D possibly being TRBD1 (6 bases). This CDR3 spans 13 amino acids. Per germline, CDR1 MNHEY and CDR2 SVGAGI. Trimming pared 8 bases from V and 5 bases from J, leaving 15 bases between. The CDR3 loop is CASQTTRGTEAFF. The DNA of the CDR3 is TGTGCCAGCCAGACGACCAGGGGAACTGAAGCTTTCTTT.

This clone was observed a single time. The chain combines TRBV3-1 (or the pseudogene TRBV3-2) with TRBJ2-2; 9 bases fit TRBD2. Trimming removed 4 bases from V and 5 bases from J; junction bases left unmatched: 5. Germline V lookup: CDR1 LGHDT, CDR2 YNNKEL (reference sequence). CDR3 length: 15 amino acids. The CDR3 reads CASSRLAGVTGELFF. In DNA form, the CDR3 reads TGTGCCAGCAGCCGGTTAGCGGGAGTTACCGGGGAGCTGTTTTTT.

CDR3 nucleotide sequence: TGTGCCAGCAGCGGACGACAGTCAAATCAGCCCCAGCATTTT. Its protein is CASSGRQSNQPQHF. The chain carries TRBV7-9 and TRBJ1-5; a weak D match, TRBD1 (5 bases). Germline-derived CDR1 and CDR2 are SEHNR and FQNEAQ (reference sequence). Trimming stripped 5 bases from V and 4 bases from J, with 12 bases between. The CDR3 sequence is 14 residues long.

The chain combines TRBV5-1 with TRBJ1-3; 9 bases agree with TRBD1. V lost 5 bases to trimming and J lost 2 bases; unmatched junction nucleotides: 2. From germline, CDR1 is SGHRS and CDR2 YFSETQ. There are 14 residues in the CDR3. DNA of the CDR3: TGCGCCAGCAGACAGGGGGCGCCTGGAAACACCATATATTTT. This gives the protein CASRQGAPGNTIYF.

This sequence joins TRBV29-1 and TRBJ1-2; TRBD1 matches 7 bases. Looked up from germline, CDR1 is SQVTM and CDR2 is ANQGSEA. The CDR3 sequence is 14 residues long. With 4 bases clipped from V and 4 bases from J, the junction kept 9 bases outside the gene matches. CDR3 bases: TGCAGCGTTGTGGGGTTGACAGGGACCTATGGCTACACCTTC. Amino acid sequence: CSVVGLTGTYGYTF.

The V call is TRBV4-1, the J call TRBJ2-5; 8 nucleotides align to TRBD2. Germline CDR1 MGHRA, CDR2 YSYEKL. V lost 5 bases and J lost 3; bases outside the gene matches: 8. The CDR3 spans 15 residues. The CDR3 DNA is TGCGCCAGCAGCTCCCATCTAGCGGGTGAAGAGACCCAGTACTTC. As protein: CASSSHLAGEETQYF.

In its sample, this clone was seen many times. J is TRBJ1-2 and V is TRBV7-9; 8 bases match TRBD1. J lost 4 bases, V lost 2 bases, and 9 bases had no gene match. Germline V gene lookup returns CDR1 SEHNR and CDR2 FQNEAQ (reference sequence). This CDR3 region has 16 residues. CDR3 nucleotide sequence: TGTGCCAGCAGCTTACCCCGGGCAGGGGGCGGCTATGGCTACACCTTC. Translation gives CASSLPRAGGGYGYTF.

The count of this clone is one. The rearrangement links TRBV18 to TRBJ2-7; 8 nucleotides match TRBD2. The CDR3 length is 15 residues. After removal of 5 bases from V and 5 bases from J, the junction contained 11 bases not matched to a gene. Germline CDR1 KGHSH, CDR2 LQKENI. The CDR3 protein is CASSFGLAGTHEQYF. The CDR3, as DNA: TGTGCCAGCTCATTCGGTTTAGCGGGGACGCACGAGCAGTACTTC.